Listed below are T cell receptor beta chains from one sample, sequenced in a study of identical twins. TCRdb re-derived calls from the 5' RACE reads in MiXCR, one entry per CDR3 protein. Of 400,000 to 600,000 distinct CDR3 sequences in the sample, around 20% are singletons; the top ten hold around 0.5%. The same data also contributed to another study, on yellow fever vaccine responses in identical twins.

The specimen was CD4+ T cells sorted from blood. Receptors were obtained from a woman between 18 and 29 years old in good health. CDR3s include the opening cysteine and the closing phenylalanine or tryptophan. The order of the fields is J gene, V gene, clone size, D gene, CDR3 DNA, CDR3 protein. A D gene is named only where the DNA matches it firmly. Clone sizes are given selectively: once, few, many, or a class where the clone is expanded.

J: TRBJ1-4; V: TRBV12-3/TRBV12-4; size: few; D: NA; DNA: TGTGCCAGCAGCAAACTATCAACTAATGAAAAACTGTTTTTT; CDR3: CASSKLSTNEKLFF
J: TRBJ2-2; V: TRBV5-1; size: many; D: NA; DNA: TGCGCCAGCAGTCCTCCAGACAGATACACCGGGGAGCTGTTTTTT; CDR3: CASSPPDRYTGELFF
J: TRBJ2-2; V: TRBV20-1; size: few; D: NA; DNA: TGCAGTGCTAGAGATCGGCGAGGGGGCGGGGAGCTGTTTTTT; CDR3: CSARDRRGGGELFF
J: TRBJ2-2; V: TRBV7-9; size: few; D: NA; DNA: TGTGCCAGCAGCTTAGGAGGGGGATCCGACACCGGGGAGCTGTTTTTT; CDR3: CASSLGGGSDTGELFF
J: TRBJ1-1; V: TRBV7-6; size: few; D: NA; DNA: TGTGCCAGCAGCTCCGGGGGCCTAGAAGCTTTCTTT; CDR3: CASSSGGLEAFF
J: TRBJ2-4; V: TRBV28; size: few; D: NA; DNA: TGTGCCAGCAGTTCCCATTCCGCTGGCAAAAACATTCAGTACTTC; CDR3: CASSSHSAGKNIQYF
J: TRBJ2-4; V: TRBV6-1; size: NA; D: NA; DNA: TGTGCCAGCAAGGGGGGTGACGGGTTCTTCAAAAACATTCAGTACTTC; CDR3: CASKGGDGFFKNIQYF
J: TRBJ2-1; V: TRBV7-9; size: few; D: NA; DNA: TGTGCCAGCAGCTCCAGGACCTATGAGCAGTTCTTC; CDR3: CASSSRTYEQFF
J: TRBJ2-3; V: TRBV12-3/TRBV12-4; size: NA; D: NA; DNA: TGTGCCAGCAGGCCGGGGGCTCCAGATACGCAGTATTTT; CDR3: CASRPGAPDTQYF
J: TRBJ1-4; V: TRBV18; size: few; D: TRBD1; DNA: TGTGCCAGCCATGGACAGGGTGGTGAAAAACTGTTTTTT; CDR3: CASHGQGGEKLFF
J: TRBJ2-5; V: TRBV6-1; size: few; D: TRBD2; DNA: TGTGCCAGCAGACCGGGACTAGCGTCGGAGACCCAGTACTTC; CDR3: CASRPGLASETQYF
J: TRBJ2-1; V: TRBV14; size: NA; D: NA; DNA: TGTGCCAGCAGCCGCAACACGGCGGGGCCCCTAAAAGGCAATGAGCAGTTCTTC; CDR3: CASSRNTAGPLKGNEQFF
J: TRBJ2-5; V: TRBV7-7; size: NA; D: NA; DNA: TGTGCCAGCAGCCCCATCCCAGAGACCCAGTACTTC; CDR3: CASSPIPETQYF
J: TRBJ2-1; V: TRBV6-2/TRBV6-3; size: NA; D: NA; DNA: TGTGCCACCCACCGGCGGGACAGTATCTACAATGAGCAGTTCTTC; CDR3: CATHRRDSIYNEQFF
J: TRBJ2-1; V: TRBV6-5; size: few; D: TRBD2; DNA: TGTGCCAGCAGTTACATGGGGACTAGCGGGAGGTATAATGAGCAGTTCTTC; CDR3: CASSYMGTSGRYNEQFF
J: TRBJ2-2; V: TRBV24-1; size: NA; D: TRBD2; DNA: TGTGCCACCAGTGATATGACTAGCGGGTCCGGGGAGCTGTTTTTT; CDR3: CATSDMTSGSGELFF
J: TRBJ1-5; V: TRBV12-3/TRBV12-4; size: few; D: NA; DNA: TGTGCCAGCCAAACGTGGGGGGGGACCCACCGGCCCCAGCATTTT; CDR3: CASQTWGGTHRPQHF
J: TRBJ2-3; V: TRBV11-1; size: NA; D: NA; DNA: TGTGCCAGCAGCCCAGTGGGGCTGATGGGGACCACTAGCACAGATACGCAGTATTTT; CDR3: CASSPVGLMGTTSTDTQYF
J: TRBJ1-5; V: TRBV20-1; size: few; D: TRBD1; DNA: TGCAGTGCTAGTGGTCTAGGGACAGGGAATCAGCCCCAGCATTTT; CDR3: CSASGLGTGNQPQHF
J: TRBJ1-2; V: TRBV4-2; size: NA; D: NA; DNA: TGTGCCAGCAGCCAAGCCGACAGGAGATATGACTATGGCTACACCTTC; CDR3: CASSQADRRYDYGYTF
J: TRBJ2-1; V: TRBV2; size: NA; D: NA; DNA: TGTGCCAGCATGGCCGAAAATAGATACAATGAGCAGTTCTTC; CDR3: CASMAENRYNEQFF
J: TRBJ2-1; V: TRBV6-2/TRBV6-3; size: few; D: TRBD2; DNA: TGTGCCAGCACCCCAAGGACAGGGACTAGCGGGGCCCTCTCCTACAATGAGCAGTTCTTC; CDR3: CASTPRTGTSGALSYNEQFF
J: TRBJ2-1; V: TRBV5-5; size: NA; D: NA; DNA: TGTGCCAGCAGTTACAACGGCATTGCCTACAATGAGCAGTTCTTC; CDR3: CASSYNGIAYNEQFF
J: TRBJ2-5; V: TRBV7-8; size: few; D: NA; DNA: TGTGCCAGCACCTTTTCCGTCGGGGAGACCCAGTACTTC; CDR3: CASTFSVGETQYF
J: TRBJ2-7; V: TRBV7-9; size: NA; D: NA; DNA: TGTGCCAGCAGTGTCGGGTACGGCGAGCAGTACTTC; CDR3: CASSVGYGEQYF
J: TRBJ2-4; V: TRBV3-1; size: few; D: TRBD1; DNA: TGTGCCAGCTTGACCCCAGGGGGACAAATTCAGTGG; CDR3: CASLTPGGQIQW
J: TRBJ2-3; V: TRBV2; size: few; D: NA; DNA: TGTGCCAGCAGGGGGGCTGCCGCAGATACGCAGTATTTT; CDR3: CASRGAAADTQYF
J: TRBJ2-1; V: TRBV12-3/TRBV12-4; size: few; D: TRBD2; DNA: TGTGCCAGTTCCCGACTAGCGGGGAACTACAATGAGCAGTTCTTC; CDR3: CASSRLAGNYNEQFF
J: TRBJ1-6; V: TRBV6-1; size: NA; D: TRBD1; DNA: TGTGCCAGCAGTCATACTATCAGGGGGAAGGTTAATTCACCCCTCCACTTT; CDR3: CASSHTIRGKVNSPLHF
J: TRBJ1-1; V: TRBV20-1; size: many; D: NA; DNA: TGCAGTGCTAGAGTTGCGCCGCCTTCCGGCACTGAAGCTTTCTTT; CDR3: CSARVAPPSGTEAFF
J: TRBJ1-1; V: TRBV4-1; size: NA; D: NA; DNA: TGCGCCAGCAGCCAAGAGTGGGAGGGTGAAGCTTTCTTT; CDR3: CASSQEWEGEAFF
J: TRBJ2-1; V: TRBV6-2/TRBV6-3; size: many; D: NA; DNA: TGTGCCAGCCTTGACTACAATGAGCAGTTCTTC; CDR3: CASLDYNEQFF
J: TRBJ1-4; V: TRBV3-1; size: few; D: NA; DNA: TGTGCCAGCAGCCCTGAACAGGGATTGGGAGAAAAACTGTTTTTT; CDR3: CASSPEQGLGEKLFF
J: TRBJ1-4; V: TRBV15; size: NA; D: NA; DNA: TGTGCCACCAGCAGGGAGACAGGTCGAAATGAAAAACTGTTTTTT; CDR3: CATSRETGRNEKLFF
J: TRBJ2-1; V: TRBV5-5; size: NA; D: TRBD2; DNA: TGTGCCAGCAGCTTGGCCCTTCTAGCGGGATCTGTTGAGCAGTTCTTC; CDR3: CASSLALLAGSVEQFF
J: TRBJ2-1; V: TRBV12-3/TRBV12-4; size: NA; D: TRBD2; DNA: TGTGCCAGCAGTGTCCCCACCGGGACTAGCGGCTACAATGAGCAGTTCTTC; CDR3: CASSVPTGTSGYNEQFF
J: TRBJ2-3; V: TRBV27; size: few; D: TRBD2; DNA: TGTGCCAGCAGTTGGCGGGAGGGAGATACGCAGTATTTT; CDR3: CASSWREGDTQYF
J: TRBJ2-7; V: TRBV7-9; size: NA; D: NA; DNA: TGTGCCAGCAGCTTATGGACTACGGAGCAGTACTTC; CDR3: CASSLWTTEQYF
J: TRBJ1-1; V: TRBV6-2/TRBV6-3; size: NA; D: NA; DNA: TGTGCCAGCAGTTACCCAGGGGATGCTTTCTTT; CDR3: CASSYPGDAFF
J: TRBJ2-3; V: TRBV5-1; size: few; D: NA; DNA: TGCGCCAGCAGCTCCGACGGCCTCACAGATACGCAGTATTTT; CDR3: CASSSDGLTDTQYF